What follows are 18 T cell receptor beta chains derived from one specimen sequenced in a study of cytomegalovirus exposure and HLA in healthy donors. PCR amplification relied on 60 Vbeta primers (plus 13 Jbeta primers). Clones were sequenced by immunoSEQ multiplex PCR, and TCRdb holds only the in-frame ones, with some missing. In the table there are roughly 110,000 clones, 70% to 80% of which are singletons. What was sequenced was PBMCs. These receptor sequences come from a boy aged 5-17 years in good health and CMV-seronegative.

This sequence joins TRBV5-1 and TRBJ2-7, with TRBD1 identical over 7 bases. This CDR3 is 16 amino acids long. The ends lost 2 bases at V and 0 bases at J; junction bases unmatched: 8. Germline V CDR1 and CDR2: SGHRS, YFSETQ. The CDR3, as DNA: TGCGCCAGCAGCTTTCTTAGGACAGGAGCCTCCTACGAGCAGTACTTC. Its protein product is CASSFLRTGASYEQYF. The full variable domain, completed using reference TRBV5-1 and TRBJ2-7, is KAGVTQTPRYLIKTRGQQVTLSCSPISGHRSVSWYQQTPGQGLQFLFEYFSETQRNKGNFPGRFSGRQFSNSRSEMNVSTLELGDSALYLCASSFLRTGASYEQYFGPGTRLTVT.

The chain is built from TRBV30 and TRBJ2-1, with a possible D match to TRBD2 (6 bases). This CDR3 is 15 amino acids long. Germline V gene lookup returns CDR1 GTSNPN and CDR2 SVGIG (reference sequence). The germline V and J ends were trimmed by 0 bases and 3 bases, with 12 bases remaining between them. CDR3: CAWSVRRDVYNEQFF. As DNA, the CDR3 is TGTGCCTGGAGTGTAAGGCGGGACGTCTACAATGAGCAGTTCTTC. The full variable domain, rest sourced from reference TRBV30 and TRBJ2-1, is SQTIHQWPATLVQPVGSPLSLECTVEGTSNPNLYWYRQAAGRGLQLLFYSVGIGQISSEVPQNLSASRPQDRQFILSSKKLLLSDSGFYLCAWSVRRDVYNEQFFGPGTRLTVL.

The chain employs TRBV18 and TRBJ2-2; tentative D call: TRBD1 (5 bases). The V gene lost 0 bases and the J gene lost 6 bases, with 11 bases spanning the gap. The CDR3 loop spans 15 amino acids. The germline CDR1 and CDR2 sequences are KGHSH and LQKENI. The chain's CDR3 is CASSPPTRDSGELFF. For the CDR3, the DNA is TGTGCCAGCTCACCACCTACCAGGGATTCCGGGGAGCTGTTTTTT. The full variable domain, in which reference TRBV18 and TRBJ2-2 provide the parts outside the CDR3, is NAGVMQNPRHLVRRRGQEARLRCSPMKGHSHVYWYRQLPEEGLKFMVYLQKENIIDESGMPKERFSAEFPKEGPSILRIQQVVRGDSAAYFCASSPPTRDSGELFFGEGSRLTVL.

The CDR3 loop is CASSPGGGGTDTQYF. CDR3 sequence (DNA): TGCGCCAGCAGCCCAGGGGGCGGAGGCACAGATACGCAGTATTTT. This rearrangement joins TRBV5-1 to TRBJ2-3, with 8 bases fitting TRBD1. V was clipped by 4 bases and J by 1 base; unmatched bases: 5. The germline gives CDR1 SGHRS, CDR2 YFSETQ. The CDR3 has 15 amino acids.

This chain uses TRBV7-2 with TRBJ1-5, with TRBD1 as a possible D gene (5 bases). Deletions cut 3 bases from V and 6 bases from J, with 15 bases between. Germline CDR1 is SGHTA and CDR2 is FQGNSA. There are 15 residues in the CDR3. The CDR3 DNA reads TGTGCCAGCAGCTTCTCAGGGATGATAGGTCAGCCCCAGCATTTT. This codes for CASSFSGMIGQPQHF.

This chain links TRBV5-1 with TRBJ1-1; unclear D gene. The CDR3 covers 13 residues. The germline CDR1 and CDR2 sequences are SGHRS and YFSETQ. Trimming left V 0 bases short and J 11 bases short, with 14 bases between. The chain's CDR3 is CASSLAGPGGAFF. The CDR3 DNA reads as TGCGCCAGCAGCTTGGCCGGTCCAGGTGGGGCTTTCTTT.

This clone was counted only a few times. V is TRBV6-5 and J is TRBJ1-1, with D possibly matching TRBD1 (6 bases). Germline V gene sequence: CDR1 MNHEY, CDR2 SVGAGI. With 4 bases removed from V and 1 base from J, the gap between germline ends came to 13 bases. CDR3 length equals 15 residues. The CDR3 spells CASSFSGVENTEAFF. As DNA, the CDR3 is TGTGCCAGCAGTTTTTCAGGGGTCGAGAACACTGAAGCTTTCTTT.

The chain has TRBV29-1 and TRBJ1-1, with a weak D call TRBD1 (6 bases). Deletions cut 5 bases from V and 2 bases from J, with 12 bases between. The CDR3 is made up of 13 amino acids. The germline gives CDR1 SQVTM, CDR2 ANQGSEA. The CDR3 sequence: CSVRGGRNTEAFF. The CDR3 DNA sequence: TGCAGCGTTAGAGGGGGAAGAAACACTGAAGCTTTCTTT.

V gene TRBV15 combines with J gene TRBJ1-3; TRBD1 agrees at 7 bases. V lost 3 bases and J lost 3; bases outside the gene matches: 5. Germline V gene sequence: CDR1 LNHNV, CDR2 YYDKDF (reference sequence). This CDR3 is 15 amino acids long. The CDR3 DNA is TGTGCCACCAGCAGGGGGACAGCTAATGGAAACACCATATATTTT. This gives the protein CATSRGTANGNTIYF. Together with reference TRBV15 and TRBJ1-3, the CDR3 gives the full variable domain: DAMVIQNPRYQVTQFGKPVTLSCSQTLNHNVMYWYQQKSSQAPKLLFHYYDKDFNNEADTPDNFQSRRPNTSFCFLDIRSPGLGDTAMYLCATSRGTANGNTIYFGEGSWLTVV.

This rearrangement joins TRBV10-2 to TRBJ2-7; D gene uncertain. The CDR3 totals 15 residues. The V end lost 2 bases, the J end lost 3 bases, and 14 bases lay between the germline ends. Germline V lookup: CDR1 WSHSY, CDR2 SAAADI. The CDR3, as DNA: TGCGCCAGCAGTGAGGGCTCTAGTCAGATCTACGAGCAGTACTTC. It translates to CASSEGSSQIYEQYF.

A few counts support this clone. One junction end does not reproduce the germline sequence, and a read error may be involved. This rearrangement joins TRBV19 to TRBJ2-1, with D perhaps TRBD2 (8 bases). Germline assignment: CDR1 LNHDA and CDR2 SQIVND (reference sequence). The CDR3 extends over 17 amino acids. The CDR3 DNA sequence: TGTGCCAGTAGTATAGGTCGACAGGGTAGTGCCGGGGGGGCTCGGGTCTTC. It is translated as CASSIGRQGSAGGARVF.

V is TRBV5-8 and J is TRBJ2-7; 9 nucleotides match TRBD1. Trimming removed 4 bases from V and 4 bases from J; junction bases left unmatched: 6. The CDR3 covers 14 residues. Germline V gene data show CDR1 as SGHTS and CDR2 as YDEGEE. The CDR3 nucleotides are TGTGCCAGCAGCCGACAGGGGGGGTTTTACGAGCAGTACTTC. This encodes CASSRQGGFYEQYF.

The chain combines TRBV5-5 with TRBJ1-1, with D possibly TRBD1 on 6 matching bases. The CDR3 extends over 12 amino acids. Per the germline V gene, CDR1 is SGHKS and CDR2 is YYEKEE (reference sequence). V gave up 6 bases and J gave up 11 bases, with 17 bases separating them. The DNA of the CDR3 is TGTGCCAGCATCAAAAAGGGGGGGTTGGCTTTCTTT. Residues: CASIKKGGLAFF.

CDR3 region: CASSAPGNQETQYF. The CDR3 region has the DNA TGTGCCAGCAGCGCCCCAGGGAACCAAGAGACCCAGTACTTC. J is TRBJ2-5 and V is TRBV28; TRBD1 might be the D (5 bases). V was shortened by 6 bases and J by 0 bases, with 11 bases between the two germline ends. CDR3 length equals 14 residues. Germline values: CDR1 MDHEN, CDR2 SYDVKM. Complete variable domain (other parts from reference TRBV28 and TRBJ2-5): DVKVTQSSRYLVKRTGEKVFLECVQDMDHENMFWYRQDPGLGLRLIYFSYDVKMKEKGDIPEGYSVSREKKERFSLILESASTNQTSMYLCASSAPGNQETQYFGPGTRLLVL.

V gene TRBV2 combines with J gene TRBJ2-1; D is unclear. V shed 5 bases and J shed 7 bases, with 6 bases lying between them. Germline V gene data show CDR1 as SNHLY and CDR2 as FYNNEI. The CDR3 consists of 11 residues. The DNA for the CDR3 is TGTGCCAGCAGTACTACTAATGAGCAGTTCTTC. Translated, it gives CASSTTNEQFF.

The rearrangement joins TRBV5-6 to TRBJ2-1; 7 bases match TRBD2. The CDR3 consists of 14 residues. After removal of 6 bases from V and 3 bases from J, the junction contained 6 bases not matched to a gene. Per the germline V gene, CDR1 is SGHDT and CDR2 is YYEEEE. CDR3 sequence reads: CASTTRDYYNEQFF. CDR3 DNA: TGTGCCAGCACAACCCGGGACTACTACAATGAGCAGTTCTTC.

The CDR3 nucleotides are TGTGCCAGCAGCTATCGGGGACAGTCCTACGAGCAGTACTTC. Translating gives CASSYRGQSYEQYF. The chain couples TRBV11-3 to TRBJ2-7, with TRBD1 matching 7 bases. V was pared by 4 bases and J by 1 base, with 4 bases of the junction left unmatched. The CDR3 has 14 amino acids. The germline gives CDR1 SGHNT, CDR2 YENEEA.

DNA for the CDR3: TGCAGTGCTTACAGGGGAGCTGAAGCTTTCTTT. Its protein is CSAYRGAEAFF. V gene TRBV20-1 combines with J gene TRBJ1-1; 7 positions match TRBD1. The germline V gene has CDR1 DFQATT and CDR2 SNEGSKA (reference sequence). The CDR3 loop spans 11 amino acids. The V segment lost 5 bases and the J segment 6 bases; nucleotides outside the gene matches: 3.